What follows are 25 T cell receptor beta chains derived from one specimen sequenced in a study of blood T cell repertoires in COVID-19. Assay used: immunoSEQ multiplex PCR; TCRdb lists only in-frame clones, some missing. The table has a few hundred thousand clones, more than 75% seen once. The sample was PBMCs or T cells enriched from blood (not recorded which). The receptors here all came from a man aged 25 to 40 who had recovered from COVID-19.

The chain uses TRBV6-5 and TRBJ1-5; D not certain. V was clipped by 2 bases and J by 1 base, with 6 bases between them. CDR3 size: 14 residues. Germline values: CDR1 MNHEY, CDR2 SVGAGI. CDR3 in amino acids: CASSYDQSNQPQHF. CDR3 sequence (DNA): TGTGCCAGCAGTTACGATCAGAGCAATCAGCCCCAGCATTTT.

The V and J genes are TRBV5-6 and TRBJ1-4, with 10 bases matching TRBD1. In germline, CDR1 is SGHDT, CDR2 YYEEEE. The CDR3 is 13 amino acids. V trimming: 0 bases; J trimming: 10 bases; junction bases outside the gene matches: 0. CDR3 residues: CASSLGTGGKLFF. DNA of the CDR3: TGTGCCAGCAGCTTGGGGACAGGGGGAAAACTGTTTTTT.

The chain links TRBV13 to TRBJ1-2; 7 positions agree with TRBD1. Losses at the gene ends were 5 bases for V and 4 bases for J; bases not matched to a gene: 25. The germline V gene encodes CDR1 PRHDT and CDR2 FYEKMQ (reference sequence). The CDR3 has 20 residues. The CDR3 loop reads CASSPSPGRQGRPYGYGYTF. In DNA form, the CDR3 reads TGTGCCAGCAGCCCCAGTCCGGGTAGACAGGGAAGACCTTATGGCTATGGCTACACCTTC.

This sequence joins TRBV18 and TRBJ1-1; D ambiguous. The CDR3 sequence is 17 residues long. In germline, CDR1 is KGHSH, CDR2 LQKENI. V shed 3 bases and J shed 4 bases, with 21 bases lying between them. CDR3 sequence (DNA): TGTGCCAGCTCACCCCGAATAGTGGAGGGATCGAGCACTGAAGCTTTCTTT. It yields the protein CASSPRIVEGSSTEAFF.

This clone was seen a handful of times. The chain combines TRBV30 with TRBJ1-3, with D hard to call. From germline, CDR1 is GTSNPN and CDR2 SVGIG (reference sequence). This CDR3 comprises 12 residues. V lost 3 bases to trimming and J lost 8 bases, with 11 bases between them. CDR3 DNA: TGTGCCTGGAGCGAGTCTCCGTACACCATATATTTT. Residues: CAWSESPYTIYF.

The chain has TRBV27 and TRBJ1-6; possible D gene TRBD1, 6 bases. Trimming took 6 bases from V and 4 from J, leaving 13 bases between them. The V gene's germline CDR1 is MNHEY and CDR2 SMNVEV (reference sequence). CDR3 length: 15 residues. CDR3 amino acids: CASRQQGIYNSPLHF. The CDR3, as DNA: TGTGCCAGCAGACAACAGGGAATTTATAATTCACCCCTCCACTTT.

This rearrangement joins TRBV30 to TRBJ2-3; 16 bases match TRBD2. V shed 2 bases, J shed 2 bases, and the junction held 4 bases outside the gene matches. The CDR3 is made up of 17 amino acids. Germline V gives CDR1 GTSNPN, CDR2 SVGIG (reference sequence). The CDR3 protein is CAWSPGLAGGLTDTQYF. CDR3 nucleotide sequence: TGTGCCTGGAGTCCGGGACTAGCGGGGGGGCTCACAGATACGCAGTATTTT.

This clone was picked up a small number of times. The rearrangement uses TRBV11-3 and TRBJ1-1; the D gene is possibly TRBD1 (5 bases). Germline CDR1 and CDR2: SGHNT and YENEEA. V shed 0 bases and J shed 6 bases, with 11 bases lying between them. This CDR3 region has 14 residues. The CDR3 DNA follows: TGTGCCAGCAGCTTAGATGGGCAGGGCGCTGAAGCTTTCTTT. Translation: CASSLDGQGAEAFF.

This chain connects TRBV12-5 to TRBJ2-3, with TRBD2 matching over 7 bases. V lost 3 bases to trimming and J lost 3 bases; unmatched junction nucleotides: 3. Germline V gene sequence: CDR1 LGHNT, CDR2 FRNRAP. The CDR3 loop spans 14 amino acids. CDR3 amino acids: CASGLAGRTDTQYF. CDR3 bases: TGTGCTAGTGGTTTAGCCGGGAGGACAGATACGCAGTATTTT.

The chain has TRBV12-3 or TRBV12-4 and TRBJ1-1, with D tentatively TRBD1 (6 bases). This CDR3 has 13 residues. The ends were cut back, 5 bases at V and 5 bases at J, with 12 bases in the middle. CDR3 protein: CASSGLDRTEAFF. CDR3 coding DNA: TGTGCCAGCAGTGGGCTGGACAGAACTGAAGCTTTCTTT.

The gene calls are TRBV6-1 and TRBJ1-5; no clear D. The V gene's germline CDR1 is MNHNS and CDR2 SASEGT. V was shortened by 1 base and J by 7 bases, with 11 bases between the two germline ends. The CDR3 has 14 residues. The CDR3 DNA follows: TGTGCCAGCAGTGAAGACCTAGCCCGGCAGCCCCAGCATTTT. It encodes CASSEDLARQPQHF.

The chain employs TRBV7-2 and TRBJ2-3; 9 positions match TRBD2. The CDR3 loop spans 16 amino acids. V shed 3 bases and J 4 bases; nucleotides not matched to a gene: 8. Per germline, CDR1 SGHTA and CDR2 FQGNSA. Here the CDR3 reads CASSLGPGLAPDTQYF. DNA for the CDR3: TGTGCCAGCAGCTTGGGCCCGGGACTAGCCCCAGATACGCAGTATTTT. The full variable domain, in which reference TRBV7-2 and TRBJ2-3 provide the parts outside the CDR3, is GAGVSQSPSNKVTEKGKDVELRCDPISGHTALYWYRQSLGQGLEFLIYFQGNSAPDKSGLPSDRFSAERTGGSVSTLTIQRTQQEDSAVYLCASSLGPGLAPDTQYFGPGTRLTVL.

The gene calls are TRBV7-2 and TRBJ2-7; TRBD1 is a possible D gene (6 bases). CDR1 SGHTA and CDR2 FQGNSA come from the germline V gene. The CDR3 contains 15 residues. Trimming took 5 bases from V and 2 from J, leaving 16 bases between them. DNA for the CDR3: TGTGCCAGCAGCCTACACCCACAGGGCCCCTACGAGCAGTACTTC. It translates to CASSLHPQGPYEQYF.

The J gene is TRBJ1-2, the V gene TRBV9, with D hard to call. The ends were cut back, 2 bases at V and 0 bases at J, with 5 bases in the middle. CDR1 and CDR2 from the germline V gene are SGDLS and YYNGEE. The CDR3 is 13 residues long. The CDR3 region has the DNA TGTGCCAGCAGCGTGGACTCTAACTATGGCTACACCTTC. Its protein product is CASSVDSNYGYTF.

The chain is built from TRBV5-1 and TRBJ1-1; 8 positions match TRBD1. Trimming at V came to 4 bases and at J to 0 bases, leaving 5 bases not matched to a gene. The CDR3 extends over 15 amino acids. The germline V gene has CDR1 SGHRS and CDR2 YFSETQ. The CDR3 loop is CASSVRTGMNTEAFF. The DNA for the CDR3 is TGCGCCAGCAGCGTACGGACAGGGATGAACACTGAAGCTTTCTTT.

The V call is TRBV9, the J call TRBJ2-7; TRBD1 aligns across 7 bases. CDR1 and CDR2 from the germline V gene are SGDLS and YYNGEE. V dropped 3 bases and J dropped 1; count of bases not matched to a gene: 7. This CDR3 spans 15 amino acids. The CDR3 sequence: CASSGDRVGSYEQYF. CDR3 DNA sequence: TGTGCCAGCAGCGGAGACAGGGTTGGGTCCTACGAGCAGTACTTC.

In its sample, this clone was seen a few times. Written as DNA, the CDR3 is TGTGCCAGCAGCCAAGTCGGGGGGGTCTCCTATAATTCACCCCTCCACTTT. Translation: CASSQVGGVSYNSPLHF. V gene TRBV3-1 (or the pseudogene TRBV3-2) combines with J gene TRBJ1-6; D perhaps matches TRBD1 (5 bases). The CDR3 loop spans 17 amino acids. Germline assignment: CDR1 LGHDT and CDR2 YNNKEL (reference sequence). The V end was cut by 1 base, the J end by 0 bases, with 10 bases between.

The chain carries TRBV6-1 and TRBJ1-4; 10 bases line up with TRBD1. Trimming at V came to 1 base and at J to 10 bases, leaving 6 bases not matched to a gene. Germline V gene data show CDR1 as MNHNS and CDR2 as SASEGT. This CDR3 is built from 15 residues. This chain's CDR3 is CASSEGGTGAPKLFF. In nucleotides, the CDR3 is TGTGCCAGCAGTGAAGGAGGGACAGGGGCCCCAAAACTGTTTTTT.

The gene calls are TRBV7-9 and TRBJ1-1; 8 bases map to TRBD1. The CDR3 runs to 15 residues. CDR1 and CDR2 (germline): SEHNR, FQNEAQ (reference sequence). J lost 1 base, V lost 5 bases, and 6 bases had no gene match. CDR3 nucleotide sequence: TGTGCCAGCAGCGGCCCGACAGGGGAGAACACTGAAGCTTTCTTT. Translating it yields CASSGPTGENTEAFF.

The count of this clone is one. The rearrangement joins TRBV5-1 to TRBJ1-2; TRBD1 aligns across 7 bases. The trim removed 4 bases at V and 2 bases at J, leaving 8 bases unmatched. The CDR3 has 15 residues. The V gene's germline CDR1 is SGHRS and CDR2 YFSETQ. CDR3 nucleotides: TGCGCCAGCAGCCCGGGGACAGCTTCAAACTATGGCTACACCTTC. It yields the protein CASSPGTASNYGYTF.

This clone was observed a single time. J is TRBJ1-3 and V is TRBV3-1 (or the pseudogene TRBV3-2); 10 bases are shared with TRBD1. The ends lost 4 bases at V and 4 bases at J; junction bases unmatched: 4. The CDR3 is 15 residues long. Germline CDR1 and CDR2: LGHDT and YNNKEL (reference sequence). The chain's CDR3 is CASSPRQGAGNTIYF. The CDR3 region has the DNA TGTGCCAGCAGCCCAAGACAGGGGGCGGGAAACACCATATATTTT.

To note about this clone: This same CDR3 is encoded by further DNA sequences in the sample. V and J are TRBV7-9 and TRBJ1-2; 9 positions match TRBD1. V gave up 1 base and J gave up 5 bases; unmatched junction bases: 2. Germline assignment: CDR1 SEHNR and CDR2 FQNEAQ (reference sequence). The CDR3 is 14 residues long. DNA for the CDR3: TGTGCCAGCAGCTTAGGGGACAGGGCATATGGCTACACCTTC. Translation gives CASSLGDRAYGYTF.

V and J are TRBV2 and TRBJ1-6; 9 nucleotides match TRBD1. The ends lost 8 bases at V and 9 bases at J; junction bases unmatched: 11. CDR1 SNHLY and CDR2 FYNNEI come from the germline V gene. This CDR3 region has 15 residues. The CDR3 is CASVGGQGGGSPLHF. The CDR3 region has the DNA TGTGCCAGCGTTGGGGGACAGGGTGGGGGTTCACCCCTCCACTTT.

This clone was detected once. The V and J genes are TRBV6-5 and TRBJ1-2; TRBD1 agrees at 7 bases. Losses at the gene ends were 9 bases for V and 0 bases for J; bases not matched to a gene: 10. CDR1 is MNHEY and CDR2 is SVGAGI in the germline V gene. The CDR3 extends over 15 amino acids. The CDR3 DNA sequence: TGTGCCAGTACCCCCGGGACAGTCGCTAACTATGGCTACACCTTC. It translates to CASTPGTVANYGYTF.

Regarding this clone: Other DNA sequences within the sample encode an identical CDR3. The genes are TRBV5-1 and TRBJ1-5, with no clear D. Between the trimmed V and J ends, which lost 0 bases and 4 bases, there was a span of 8 bases. The CDR3 runs 14 residues. Germline V gene data show CDR1 as SGHRS and CDR2 as YFSETQ. CDR3 sequence (DNA): TGCGCCAGCAGCTTGGAGGCAGGAAATCAGCCCCAGCATTTT. This gives the protein CASSLEAGNQPQHF.